The entry that follows covers one T cell receptor beta chain sequence. The target antigen is unknown. The V gene's germline CDR1 is SGHTA and CDR2 FQGTGA. V lost 0 bases to trimming and J lost 10 bases; unmatched junction nucleotides: 5. This CDR3 has 16 residues. This entry is derived from a study of identifying expanded T cells in peripheral blood. The study, taken as a whole, reports: Clone count variance between roughly 2-week samples rose with total template count.

Profiled with immunoSEQ multiplex PCR; TCRdb holds only in-frame clones, not every one. The repertoire holds under 150,000 clones, with roughly 90% as singletons. The sample comprised blood. This chain joins TRBV7-3 and TRBJ2-1; 14 nucleotides align to TRBD2. The TCR sequence derives from a person aged 18 to 75 in good health. CDR3 nucleotide sequence: TGTGCCAGCAGCTTAACGGGACTAGCGGGGGTTGGAGAGCAGTTCTTC. This gives the protein CASSLTGLAGVGEQFF.